The 27 T cell receptor beta chains given below trace back to one sample, sequenced in a study of Ad26.COV2.S vaccination and SARS-CoV-2 variants. TCRdb's copy holds only in-frame clones and misses some; the assay was immunoSEQ multiplex PCR. The sample lists under 550,000 clones; around 90% were seen once. Regarding treatment: around 19 received Ad26.COV2.S at low or high dose, single or two shots; several received placebo; per-sample allocation not given. Sampling happened 63 days after the first vaccine or placebo injection. The source was peripheral blood, collected in a trial of Ad26.COV2.S vaccine versus placebo. Receptors were obtained from a person between 18 and 60 years old who received the Ad26.COV2.S COVID-19 vaccine or a placebo.

V gene TRBV28 combines with J gene TRBJ1-1; no clear D gene. V was clipped by 6 bases and J by 2 bases, with 7 bases between them. The germline V gene encodes CDR1 MDHEN and CDR2 SYDVKM. This CDR3 has 12 amino acids. CDR3 region: CASSSSNTEAFF. In nucleotides, the CDR3 is TGTGCCAGCAGCTCATCCAACACTGAAGCTTTCTTT.

This clone was detected once. This chain joins TRBV30 and TRBJ1-3; D gene uncertain. The CDR3 sequence is 16 residues long. V was pared by 0 bases and J by 0 bases, with 12 bases between. Germline CDR1 reads GTSNPN; CDR2 reads SVGIG (reference sequence). Written as DNA, the CDR3 is TGTGCCTGGAGTGTTAAACGACGGCCCTCTGGAAACACCATATATTTT. Residues: CAWSVKRRPSGNTIYF.

This clone was picked up a small number of times. The rearrangement joins TRBV30 to TRBJ1-2; no definite D call. The CDR3 has 14 amino acids. Germline loops: CDR1 GTSNPN, CDR2 SVGIG (reference sequence). Trimming cost V 2 bases and J 2 bases, with 12 bases left between them. For the CDR3, the DNA is TGTGCCTGGAGTAGCAAGTACAGCAACTATGGCTACACCTTC. Translating gives CAWSSKYSNYGYTF.

The rearrangement links TRBV27 to TRBJ2-1; D gene uncertain. The CDR3 extends over 13 amino acids. The V end was cut by 2 bases, the J end by 4 bases, with 6 bases between. Germline-derived CDR1 and CDR2 are MNHEY and SMNVEV (reference sequence). The CDR3, as DNA: TGTGCCAGCAGTTTACTTATGTACAATGAGCAGTTCTTC. Translating gives CASSLLMYNEQFF.

This chain links TRBV28 with TRBJ1-1; no firm D call. The CDR3 is 12 amino acids. Germline values: CDR1 MDHEN, CDR2 SYDVKM. Trimming took 6 bases from V and 3 from J, leaving 8 bases between them. The CDR3 DNA sequence: TGTGCCAGCAGCACCACGTACACTGAAGCTTTCTTT. It is translated as CASSTTYTEAFF.

Turning to this clone: One end of the junction is discordant with germline, which a read error may explain. This rearrangement joins TRBV28 to TRBJ2-4, with 9 bases matching TRBD2. Germline assignment: CDR1 MDHEN and CDR2 SYDVKM. There are 15 residues in the CDR3. CDR3 sequence (DNA): TGTGCCAGCAGTTCCTGGGGACTAGCCCAAAACATTCAGTACTTC. Translation: CASSSWGLAQNIQYF.

A few counts support this clone. This chain connects TRBV9 to TRBJ1-6; tentatively, D is TRBD1 (6 bases). The germline V and J ends were trimmed by 0 bases and 9 bases, with 19 bases remaining between them. The CDR3 has 17 amino acids. Per the germline V gene, CDR1 is SGDLS and CDR2 is YYNGEE. CDR3 loop: CASSVVGDTGGSSPLHF. DNA of the CDR3: TGTGCCAGCAGCGTAGTAGGGGACACCGGGGGTAGTTCACCCCTCCACTTT.

This sequence joins TRBV29-1 and TRBJ2-7, with D perhaps TRBD1 (6 bases). In germline, CDR1 is SQVTM, CDR2 ANQGSEA. V dropped 6 bases and J dropped 0 bases, with 15 bases sitting between them. This CDR3 region has 14 residues. The CDR3 here is CSVLGQISSYEQYF. CDR3 nucleotide sequence: TGCAGCGTGTTAGGACAGATTAGCTCCTACGAGCAGTACTTC.

The chain recombines TRBV27 with TRBJ1-4; D uncertain. Trimming removed 2 bases from V and 0 bases from J, with 7 bases in between. The germline V gene has CDR1 MNHEY and CDR2 SMNVEV (reference sequence). The CDR3 runs 15 residues. CDR3: CASSLGETTNEKLFF. CDR3 DNA sequence: TGTGCCAGCAGTTTAGGGGAAACAACTAATGAAAAACTGTTTTTT.

V usage is TRBV5-6 and J usage is TRBJ1-3; D ambiguous. The V and J ends lost 1 base and 0 bases respectively, with 11 bases between them. From germline, CDR1 is SGHDT and CDR2 YYEEEE. The CDR3 is 16 amino acids. Here the CDR3 DNA reads TGTGCCAGCAGCTTGACATTATCCTACTCTGGAAACACCATATATTTT. Protein: CASSLTLSYSGNTIYF.

J is TRBJ2-1 and V is TRBV9; 10 nucleotides align to TRBD2. Trimming took 0 bases from V and 8 from J; bases not matched to a gene: 14. The length of the CDR3 is 18 residues. CDR1 is SGDLS and CDR2 is YYNGEE in the germline V gene. The CDR3 is CASSVGTAASGRYDEQFF. In DNA, the CDR3 is TGTGCCAGCAGCGTAGGGACGGCGGCTAGCGGGAGATATGATGAGCAGTTCTTC.

The genes are TRBV30 and TRBJ2-3; the D is unclear. Germline CDR1 and CDR2: GTSNPN and SVGIG (reference sequence). This CDR3 contains 14 residues. CDR3 region: CVMTGRTSTDTQYF. The CDR3 nucleotides read TGTGTCATGACTGGTAGAACTAGCACAGATACGCAGTATTTT.

This chain uses TRBV18 with TRBJ2-2; D gene ambiguous. Germline-derived CDR1 and CDR2 are KGHSH and LQKENI. The CDR3 is 16 residues long. The V gene lost 2 bases and the J gene lost 1 base, with 11 bases spanning the gap. CDR3: CASSPSASLNTGELFF. The CDR3, as DNA: TGTGCCAGCTCACCATCGGCCAGCCTGAACACCGGGGAGCTGTTTTTT.

This clone showed up just once. The gene calls are TRBV5-4 and TRBJ1-2; 8 nucleotides match TRBD1. J lost 7 bases, V lost 0 bases, and 11 bases had no gene match. Per germline, CDR1 SGHNT and CDR2 YYREEE (reference sequence). The CDR3 covers 16 residues. The CDR3 nucleotides are TGTGCCAGCAGCTTGGCCAATTGGCAGGGGGCCTCTGGCTACACCTTC. It yields the protein CASSLANWQGASGYTF.

V gene TRBV6-2 or TRBV6-3 combines with J gene TRBJ1-2; D might be TRBD1 (5 bases). The CDR3 has 17 residues. V was pared by 0 bases and J by 8 bases, with 22 bases between. CDR1 is MNHEY, CDR2 SVGEGT, per germline. The DNA for the CDR3 is TGTGCCAGCAGTTACTCGAATTTGGTCGGGCAGGGCAACGGCTACACCTTC. It is translated as CASSYSNLVGQGNGYTF.

The genes are TRBV24-1 and TRBJ2-1; TRBD1 might be the D (5 bases). V lost 3 bases and J lost 1, with 12 bases in between. Germline lookup yields CDR1 KGHDR and CDR2 SFDVKD. The CDR3 length is 16 residues. CDR3 region: CATSDALQASYNEQFF. DNA of the CDR3: TGTGCCACCAGTGATGCCTTACAGGCATCCTACAATGAGCAGTTCTTC.

The J gene is TRBJ1-1, the V gene TRBV28; D not resolved. The CDR3 sequence is 12 residues long. Germline CDR1 is MDHEN and CDR2 is SYDVKM. V was cut by 5 bases and J by 9 bases, with 13 bases left in between. The CDR3 reads CASSAGVQKAFF. The DNA for the CDR3 is TGTGCCAGCAGTGCTGGGGTCCAGAAAGCTTTCTTT.

This chain connects TRBV19 to TRBJ2-7, with TRBD1 identical over 8 bases. The germline CDR1 and CDR2 sequences are LNHDA and SQIVND (reference sequence). CDR3 length equals 15 residues. Unmatched junction bases numbered 5, after V lost 4 bases and J lost 0 bases. CDR3 residues: CASSRWQGASYEQYF. The CDR3 DNA is TGTGCCAGTAGTAGATGGCAGGGGGCCTCCTACGAGCAGTACTTC.

The gene calls are TRBV24-1 and TRBJ1-5; D unclear. Germline CDR1 reads KGHDR; CDR2 reads SFDVKD. V was shortened by 2 bases and J by 3 bases, with 4 bases between the two germline ends. The CDR3 extends over 13 amino acids. CDR3 protein: CATSDSTNQPQHF. The DNA of the CDR3 is TGTGCCACCAGTGATTCGACCAATCAGCCCCAGCATTTT.

The genes are TRBV30 and TRBJ2-2, with D perhaps matching TRBD1 (5 bases). In germline, CDR1 is GTSNPN, CDR2 SVGIG (reference sequence). Trimming removed 5 bases at V and 1 base at J, with 11 bases between. The CDR3 sequence is 14 residues long. CDR3 region: CAWLQGVNTGELFF. CDR3 in DNA: TGTGCCTGGCTTCAGGGCGTGAACACCGGGGAGCTGTTTTTT.

The chain joins TRBV3-1 (or the pseudogene TRBV3-2) to TRBJ1-1; no reliable D call. V dropped 1 base and J dropped 11 bases, with 11 bases sitting between them. This CDR3 has 12 amino acids. The germline V gene has CDR1 LGHDT and CDR2 YNNKEL (reference sequence). CDR3 region: CASSQAAGGAFF. As DNA, the CDR3 is TGTGCCAGCAGCCAAGCGGCAGGCGGGGCTTTCTTT.

The rearrangement links TRBV9 to TRBJ2-6; 8 bases agree with TRBD1. The CDR3 sequence is 17 residues long. Trimming took 2 bases from V and 3 from J; bases not matched to a gene: 7. Germline V lookup: CDR1 SGDLS, CDR2 YYNGEE. The CDR3 protein is CASSVIQGALGANVLTF. CDR3 in DNA: TGTGCCAGCAGCGTGATTCAGGGGGCGCTTGGGGCCAACGTCCTGACTTTC.

This chain joins TRBV7-9 and TRBJ2-7; D is unclear. CDR3 length equals 15 residues. The germline V gene has CDR1 SEHNR and CDR2 FQNEAQ (reference sequence). Trimming left V 0 bases short and J 0 bases short, with 9 bases between. This CDR3 is CASSLAVASSYEQYF. The CDR3 DNA sequence: TGTGCCAGCAGCTTAGCGGTGGCTAGCTCCTACGAGCAGTACTTC. Together with reference TRBV7-9 and TRBJ2-7, the CDR3 gives the full variable domain: DTGVSQNPRHKITKRGQNVTFRCDPISEHNRLYWYRQTLGQGPEFLTYFQNEAQLEKSRLLSDRFSAERPKGSFSTLEIQRTEQGDSAMYLCASSLAVASSYEQYFGPGTRLTVT.

The chain employs TRBV6-5 and TRBJ1-3; D not resolved. Germline CDR1 is MNHEY and CDR2 is SVGAGI. There are 13 residues in the CDR3. The V gene lost 10 bases and the J gene lost 0 bases, with 10 bases spanning the gap. The DNA for the CDR3 is TGTGCCACCCTACCGAGCTCTGGAAACACCATATATTTT. It translates to CATLPSSGNTIYF.

This clone was picked up one time. CDR3 bases: TGTGCCACCGTATACGGGACAGTCGGCACCGGGGAGCTGTTTTTT. This translates into CATVYGTVGTGELFF. V gene TRBV19 combines with J gene TRBJ2-2; TRBD1 matches 7 bases. Germline values: CDR1 LNHDA, CDR2 SQIVND (reference sequence). Trimming at V came to 10 bases and at J to 4 bases, leaving 12 bases not matched to a gene. This CDR3 contains 15 residues.

The table lists this clone with a few counts. V and J are TRBV11-3 and TRBJ2-1, with unresolved D. V was shortened by 3 bases and J by 9 bases, with 9 bases between the two germline ends. This CDR3 contains 12 residues. CDR1 and CDR2 from the germline V gene are SGHNT and YENEEA. Here the CDR3 DNA reads TGTGCCAGCAGCTTTGGGGTGGGTGAGCAGTTCTTC. This sequence encodes CASSFGVGEQFF.

The chain combines TRBV7-9 with TRBJ1-1, with D tentatively TRBD1 (5 bases). The CDR3 spans 14 residues. V was shortened by 5 bases and J by 0 bases, with 10 bases between the two germline ends. Germline assignment: CDR1 SEHNR and CDR2 FQNEAQ (reference sequence). The CDR3 nucleotides are TGTGCCAGCAGCCGACAGTACCTGAACACTGAAGCTTTCTTT. It is translated as CASSRQYLNTEAFF. Looking up the rest from reference TRBV7-9 and TRBJ1-1 gives the full variable domain: DTGVSQNPRHKITKRGQNVTFRCDPISEHNRLYWYRQTLGQGPEFLTYFQNEAQLEKSRLLSDRFSAERPKGSFSTLEIQRTEQGDSAMYLCASSRQYLNTEAFFGQGTRLTVV.